This T cell receptor beta chain came from a study of cytomegalovirus exposure and HLA in healthy donors. Between the trimmed V and J ends, which lost 3 bases and 0 bases, there was a span of 12 bases. This CDR3 has 16 residues. CDR1 is SGHAT, CDR2 FQNNGV, per germline. The PCR used 60 Vbeta and 13 Jbeta primers. The protocol was immunoSEQ multiplex PCR, while the TCRdb copy is restricted to in-frame clones and leaves out a portion. In the table there are about 170,000 clones, 80% to 85% of which are singletons. The V and J genes are TRBV11-2 and TRBJ1-3; D call uncertain. Sequences were obtained from PBMCs. This TCR came from a male donor in good health and CMV-seronegative. The chain's CDR3 is CASSLAQSHSGNTIYF. Written as DNA, the CDR3 is TGTGCCAGCAGCTTGGCACAGAGCCACTCTGGAAACACCATATATTTT.